Detailed here is one TCR beta chain. The treatment denotes: roughly 20 received Ad26.COV2.S at low or high dose, single or two shots; about five received placebo; per-sample allocation not given. Samples analyzed were those drawn on day 63 after the first vaccine or placebo injection. This sample stems from a study of Ad26.COV2.S vaccination and SARS-CoV-2 variants. Looking at the study overall: Donor was in the COV1001 Ad26.COV2.S trial arm. Each vaccinee took Ad26.COV2.S intramuscularly, once or twice 56 days apart.

Assay used: immunoSEQ multiplex PCR; TCRdb lists only in-frame clones, some missing. The sample holds about 350,000 clones, around nine tenths seen once. This clonotype originated in a person between 18 and 65 years old who received the Ad26.COV2.S COVID-19 vaccine or a placebo. The sequencing used peripheral blood, collected in a trial of Ad26.COV2.S vaccine versus placebo.

CDR3 sequence reads: CASSTPGALVDTIYF. CDR3 DNA: TGTGCCAGCAGCACGCCCGGGGCCCTGGTAGACACCATATATTTT. The J gene is TRBJ1-3, the V gene TRBV7-6, with TRBD1 as a possible D gene (5 bases). Trimming pared 5 bases from V and 8 bases from J, leaving 19 bases between. The CDR3 length is 15 residues. Germline V gives CDR1 SGHVS, CDR2 FNYEAQ.